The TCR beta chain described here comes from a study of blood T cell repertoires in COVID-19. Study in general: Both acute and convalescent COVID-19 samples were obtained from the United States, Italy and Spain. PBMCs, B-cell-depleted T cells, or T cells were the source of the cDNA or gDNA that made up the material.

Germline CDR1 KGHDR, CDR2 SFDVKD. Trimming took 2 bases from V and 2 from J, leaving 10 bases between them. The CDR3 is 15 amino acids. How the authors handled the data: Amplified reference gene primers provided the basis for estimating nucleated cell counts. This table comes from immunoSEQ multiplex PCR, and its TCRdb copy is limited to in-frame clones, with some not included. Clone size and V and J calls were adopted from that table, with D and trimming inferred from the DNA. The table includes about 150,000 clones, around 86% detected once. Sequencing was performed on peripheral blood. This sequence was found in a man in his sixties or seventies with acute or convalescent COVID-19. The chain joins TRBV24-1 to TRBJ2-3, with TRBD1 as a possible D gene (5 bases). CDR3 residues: CATSDSSTVTDTQYF. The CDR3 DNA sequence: TGTGCCACCAGTGATTCCTCGACAGTCACAGATACGCAGTATTTT.